The rows below give T cell receptor beta chains drawn from one sample of a study of human T cells and chemical hapten exposure. From the RACE reads, TCRdb called clonotypes with MiXCR, one entry per CDR3 protein. The sample carries about 45,000 distinct CDR3 sequences, about 3.9% recorded once. Sequenced sample: whole blood. The source of these receptors is a female donor in good health. Some clones in this sample may be carry-over from other donors' samples. Each CDR3 is given with its conserved first and last residue. D genes are given only for firm matches. Size is stated for part of the rows, as once, few or many counts, or as a class when the clone is expanded.

v_gene	len	j_gene	d_gene	abundance	CDR3nt	CDR3aa
TRBV10-3	15	TRBJ1-6	TRBD1	many	TGTGCCATCAGTGGGCCGGGACAGTCGAATTCACCCCTCCACTTT	CAISGPGQSNSPLHF
TRBV7-3	13	TRBJ1-1	-	many	TGTGCCAGCAGCTCCCAGGGGTTCACTGAAGCTTTCTTT	CASSSQGFTEAFF
TRBV6-2/TRBV6-3	15	TRBJ2-1	TRBD1	many	TGTGCCAGCAGTTATCAGGACAGGGGTTCTGAGAAGCAGTTCTTC	CASSYQDRGSEKQFF
TRBV2	13	TRBJ2-7	-	many	TGTGCCAGCAGTGAAGTTGCCAGCTACGAGCAGTACTTC	CASSEVASYEQYF
TRBV24-1	13	TRBJ2-1	TRBD2	many	TGTGCCACCGGGGGGGGACCGTACAATGAGCAGTTCTTC	CATGGGPYNEQFF
TRBV5-4	15	TRBJ2-3	-	-	TGTGCCAGCAGCCCCGACTCCCATAGCACAGATACGCAGTATTTT	CASSPDSHSTDTQYF
TRBV10-3	14	TRBJ1-2	-	many	TGTGCCATCAGTGAGGGCACGCAGATCTATGGCTACACCTTC	CAISEGTQIYGYTF
TRBV20-1	14	TRBJ2-3	-	-	TGCAGTGCCAGGGAAGCGTCAGGCGTCAATACGCAGTATTTT	CSAREASGVNTQYF
TRBV12-3/TRBV12-4	14	TRBJ2-3	-	many	TGTGCCAGCAGACAAAAACCTAGCACAGATACGCAGTATTTT	CASRQKPSTDTQYF
TRBV18	15	TRBJ2-2	TRBD1	many	TGTGCCAGCTCCACAGGGGGCAGGAGCACCGGGGAGCTGTTTTTT	CASSTGGRSTGELFF
TRBV20-1	12	TRBJ1-2	-	many	TGCAGTGCTAGTGTCCAGGGAAATGGCTACACCTTC	CSASVQGNGYTF
TRBV5-6	14	TRBJ2-3	-	many	TGTGCCAGCAGCCGAGGACAGAGCACAGATACGCAGTATTTT	CASSRGQSTDTQYF
TRBV6-2/TRBV6-3	13	TRBJ1-5	-	few	TGTGCCAGCAGTTACAGGGGACATCAGCCCCAGCATTTT	CASSYRGHQPQHF
TRBV10-3	16	TRBJ2-4	-	many	TGTGCCATCAGTGAGGGAAAGGACCGGAGGGGCAACATTCAGTACTTC	CAISEGKDRRGNIQYF
TRBV7-9	19	TRBJ2-5	TRBD2	many	TGTGCCAGCAGCTCAAACCCCGGGACTAGCGGGGGGGCCATAGAGACCCAGTACTTC	CASSSNPGTSGGAIETQYF
TRBV5-4	15	TRBJ1-6	-	-	TGTGCCAGCAGCTTGTGGGGGGCTGGGAATTCACCCCTCCACTTT	CASSLWGAGNSPLHF
TRBV27	14	TRBJ1-2	TRBD1	many	TGTGCCAGCAGTAAAACAACAGGGGGCTATGGCTACACCTTC	CASSKTTGGYGYTF